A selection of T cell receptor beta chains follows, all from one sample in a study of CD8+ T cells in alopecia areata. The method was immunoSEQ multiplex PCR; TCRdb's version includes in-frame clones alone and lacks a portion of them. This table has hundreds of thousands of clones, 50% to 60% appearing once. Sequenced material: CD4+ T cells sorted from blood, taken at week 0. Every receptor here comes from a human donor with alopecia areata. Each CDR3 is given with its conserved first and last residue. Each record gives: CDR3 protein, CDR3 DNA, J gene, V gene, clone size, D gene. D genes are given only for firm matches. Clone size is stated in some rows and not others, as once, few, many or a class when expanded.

CDR3aa: CASSWDGPLNIQYF
CDR3nt: TGTGCCAGCAGCTGGGACGGGCCTTTAAACATTCAGTACTTC
j_gene: TRBJ2-4
v_gene: TRBV5-6
abundance: .
d_gene: .

CDR3aa: CAWSVGQNQPQHF
CDR3nt: TGTGCCTGGAGTGTAGGGCAAAATCAGCCCCAGCATTTT
j_gene: TRBJ1-5
v_gene: TRBV30
abundance: few
d_gene: .

CDR3aa: CASMRIGGHTEAFF
CDR3nt: TGTGCCAGCATGAGAATAGGGGGCCACACTGAAGCTTTCTTT
j_gene: TRBJ1-1
v_gene: TRBV25-1
abundance: .
d_gene: TRBD1

CDR3aa: CAWSEGPAVDTQYF
CDR3nt: TGTGCCTGGAGTGAGGGACCGGCCGTGGATACGCAGTATTTT
j_gene: TRBJ2-3
v_gene: TRBV30
abundance: .
d_gene: .

CDR3aa: CASSGTVTGANVLTF
CDR3nt: TGTGCCAGCAGTGGGACAGTTACTGGGGCCAACGTCCTGACTTTC
j_gene: TRBJ2-6
v_gene: TRBV25-1
abundance: .
d_gene: .

CDR3aa: CASSSPGRGYTF
CDR3nt: TGTGCCAGCAGCTCCCCGGGACGCGGCTACACCTTC
j_gene: TRBJ1-2
v_gene: TRBV7-2
abundance: once
d_gene: .

CDR3aa: CASSEDRGLQETQYF
CDR3nt: TGTGCCAGCAGCGAGGACAGGGGGCTTCAAGAGACCCAGTACTTC
j_gene: TRBJ2-5
v_gene: TRBV5-6
abundance: .
d_gene: TRBD1

CDR3aa: CSARDSNQPQHF
CDR3nt: TGCAGCGCTCGGGATAGCAATCAGCCCCAGCATTTT
j_gene: TRBJ1-5
v_gene: TRBV29-1
abundance: once
d_gene: .

CDR3aa: CASSFHGGRSYEQYF
CDR3nt: TGTGCCAGCAGCTTTCACGGGGGGCGGTCCTACGAGCAGTACTTC
j_gene: TRBJ2-7
v_gene: TRBV7-2
abundance: many
d_gene: .

CDR3aa: CSVIYTHNTEAFF
CDR3nt: TGCAGCGTTATTTATACTCATAACACTGAAGCTTTCTTT
j_gene: TRBJ1-1
v_gene: TRBV29-1
abundance: .
d_gene: .

CDR3aa: CASSLARRGGNEKLFF
CDR3nt: TGTGCCAGCAGCTTAGCAAGACGGGGCGGGAATGAAAAACTGTTTTTT
j_gene: TRBJ1-4
v_gene: TRBV7-9
abundance: .
d_gene: .

CDR3aa: CASSFGLAGGTLSYEQYF
CDR3nt: TGTGCCAGCAGCTTCGGACTAGCGGGAGGAACACTTTCCTACGAGCAGTACTTC
j_gene: TRBJ2-7
v_gene: TRBV5-6
abundance: .
d_gene: TRBD2

CDR3aa: CASSMTSGGPYEQYF
CDR3nt: TGTGCCAGCAGCATGACTAGCGGGGGCCCCTACGAGCAGTACTTC
j_gene: TRBJ2-7
v_gene: TRBV11-2
abundance: few
d_gene: TRBD2

CDR3aa: CATSLRGSEETQYF
CDR3nt: TGTGCCACCAGCTTAAGGGGCAGTGAGGAGACCCAGTACTTC
j_gene: TRBJ2-5
v_gene: TRBV15
abundance: .
d_gene: .

CDR3aa: CASSLAGVSGLNTEAFF
CDR3nt: TGTGCCAGCAGCTTAGCGGGCGTGTCAGGGTTGAACACTGAAGCTTTCTTT
j_gene: TRBJ1-1
v_gene: TRBV7-9
abundance: .
d_gene: .

CDR3aa: CASSATGDQPQHF
CDR3nt: TGTGCCAGCAGCGCGACAGGGGATCAGCCCCAGCATTTT
j_gene: TRBJ1-5
v_gene: TRBV9
abundance: .
d_gene: TRBD1

CDR3aa: CASSSFTDTQYF
CDR3nt: TGTGCCAGCAGCTCGTTTACAGATACGCAGTATTTT
j_gene: TRBJ2-3
v_gene: TRBV11-1
abundance: few
d_gene: .

CDR3aa: CASRLDRNNEQFF
CDR3nt: TGTGCCAGCAGACTTGACAGGAACAATGAGCAGTTCTTC
j_gene: TRBJ2-1
v_gene: TRBV6-1
abundance: once
d_gene: .

CDR3aa: CSVEDGGRGFQETQYF
CDR3nt: TGCAGCGTTGAAGATGGTGGCAGGGGATTCCAAGAGACCCAGTACTTC
j_gene: TRBJ2-5
v_gene: TRBV29-1
abundance: .
d_gene: .

CDR3aa: CASSREGPETQYF
CDR3nt: TGTGCCAGCAGCCGAGAGGGGCCAGAGACCCAGTACTTC
j_gene: TRBJ2-5
v_gene: TRBV7-9
abundance: .
d_gene: .

CDR3aa: CASSVGYGYTF
CDR3nt: TGTGCCAGCAGCGTCGGATATGGCTACACCTTC
j_gene: TRBJ1-2
v_gene: TRBV9
abundance: .
d_gene: .

CDR3aa: CASSLTSTTKYGNTIYF
CDR3nt: TGCGCCAGCAGCTTGACGTCGACGACGAAGTATGGAAACACCATATATTTT
j_gene: TRBJ1-3
v_gene: TRBV5-1
abundance: .
d_gene: .

CDR3aa: CASTSTAALTYEQYF
CDR3nt: TGTGCCAGCACCTCGACGGCGGCCCTTACCTACGAGCAGTACTTC
j_gene: TRBJ2-7
v_gene: TRBV6-5
abundance: .
d_gene: .

CDR3aa: CATSREVSNYGYTF
CDR3nt: TGTGCCACCAGCAGAGAAGTGTCTAACTATGGCTACACCTTC
j_gene: TRBJ1-2
v_gene: TRBV15
abundance: .
d_gene: .

CDR3aa: CAWSLGMRTDTQYF
CDR3nt: TGTGCCTGGAGTCTCGGGATGAGGACAGATACGCAGTATTTT
j_gene: TRBJ2-3
v_gene: TRBV30
abundance: .
d_gene: .

CDR3aa: CSVPGTSGRADGELFF
CDR3nt: TGCAGCGTTCCCGGGACTAGCGGGAGAGCGGACGGGGAGCTGTTTTTT
j_gene: TRBJ2-2
v_gene: TRBV29-1
abundance: few
d_gene: TRBD2

CDR3aa: CASSLGSNQPQHF
CDR3nt: TGTGCCAGCAGCCTGGGATCCAATCAGCCCCAGCATTTT
j_gene: TRBJ1-5
v_gene: TRBV16
abundance: .
d_gene: .

CDR3aa: CASSLGGRGNEQFF
CDR3nt: TGTGCCAGCAGCTTAGGGGGCCGTGGTAATGAGCAGTTCTTC
j_gene: TRBJ2-1
v_gene: TRBV7-2
abundance: .
d_gene: .

CDR3aa: CASSYGGNQPQHF
CDR3nt: TGTGCCAGCAGTTACGGTGGCAATCAGCCCCAGCATTTT
j_gene: TRBJ1-5
v_gene: TRBV2
abundance: few
d_gene: .

CDR3aa: CASSYATGGRDGYTF
CDR3nt: TGTGCCAGCAGTTACGCGACAGGAGGGAGAGATGGCTACACCTTC
j_gene: TRBJ1-2
v_gene: TRBV6-5
abundance: .
d_gene: .

CDR3aa: CASSQLHEQYF
CDR3nt: TGTGCCAGCAGCCAGTTACACGAGCAGTACTTC
j_gene: TRBJ2-7
v_gene: TRBV14
abundance: .
d_gene: .

CDR3aa: CASSLGRLAGGADTQYF
CDR3nt: TGTGCCAGCAGCTTGGGAAGACTAGCGGGGGGTGCAGATACGCAGTATTTT
j_gene: TRBJ2-3
v_gene: TRBV11-2
abundance: few
d_gene: TRBD2

CDR3aa: CASTPSGGRHEQYF
CDR3nt: TGTGCCAGCACCCCAAGCGGGGGAAGGCACGAGCAGTACTTC
j_gene: TRBJ2-7
v_gene: TRBV5-5
abundance: few
d_gene: TRBD2

CDR3aa: CSVEDPGTSGKQFF
CDR3nt: TGCAGCGTTGAAGATCCCGGGACTAGCGGGAAGCAGTTCTTC
j_gene: TRBJ2-1
v_gene: TRBV29-1
abundance: .
d_gene: TRBD2

CDR3aa: CASSYSSGPKEQYF
CDR3nt: TGTGCCAGCAGTTACTCTTCCGGACCGAAAGAGCAGTACTTC
j_gene: TRBJ2-7
v_gene: TRBV6-5
abundance: .
d_gene: .

CDR3aa: CASSLRWETYNEQFF
CDR3nt: TGTGCCAGCAGCTTAAGGTGGGAAACATACAATGAGCAGTTCTTC
j_gene: TRBJ2-1
v_gene: TRBV7-8
abundance: few
d_gene: .

CDR3aa: CASSARGGLRNIQYF
CDR3nt: TGTGCCAGCAGCGCCCGCGGGGGCCTACGGAACATTCAGTACTTC
j_gene: TRBJ2-4
v_gene: TRBV7-2
abundance: .
d_gene: .

CDR3aa: CASSQDDAGGGYGYTF
CDR3nt: TGCGCCAGCAGCCAAGATGACGCAGGGGGTGGATATGGCTACACCTTC
j_gene: TRBJ1-2
v_gene: TRBV4-1
abundance: few
d_gene: TRBD1

CDR3aa: CASSLWTGTSGEQYF
CDR3nt: TGTGCCAGCAGCCTATGGACAGGAACTTCGGGAGAGCAGTACTTC
j_gene: TRBJ2-7
v_gene: TRBV7-9
abundance: few
d_gene: TRBD1